This entry is about one T cell receptor (beta chain). FACS enriched CD8+ TEMRA cells, while bulk CD8+ and CD4+ were negatively isolated. Germline lookup yields CDR1 MDHEN and CDR2 SYDVKM. Deletions cut 7 bases from V and 3 bases from J, with 24 bases between. The CDR3 is made up of 17 amino acids. Reverse transcription of roughly 0.45 to 1 ug RNA was carried out with random hexamers. TCRdb re-called the immunoSEQ multiplex PCR reads with MiXCR, one entry per CDR3 protein. Of just under 150,000 distinct CDR3 sequences in the sample, roughly 95% were seen once. The data derive from a study of CD8 T cells in Susac syndrome.

The chain combines TRBV28 with TRBJ1-1; D remains unclear. The receptor was derived from a human donor in good health. Sample: CD4+ T cells from PBMCs. This CDR3 reads CASKDLGGRVSDTEAFF. The CDR3 DNA follows: TGTGCCAGCAAAGACTTGGGTGGGCGCGTATCGGACACTGAAGCTTTCTTT.